This T cell receptor beta chain came from a study of cytomegalovirus exposure and HLA in healthy donors. Looking at the study overall: In an earlier analysis, around 120 million unique TCR beta sequences were found from some 180 million T cells. Points from the study as a whole: Analysis was carried out at a later point, and it linked a missense DCLRE1C variant to TCR beta V- and J-gene trimming. Association of roughly 17,000 TCR beta sequences with HLA alleles was found at 0.05 false discovery rate in a later analysis.

While unrecorded immune exposures were likely, the donors were nominally healthy when sampled. Germline V lookup: CDR1 MNHEY, CDR2 SMNVEV (reference sequence). The CDR3 is made up of 13 amino acids. Trimming took off 3 bases at V and 4 bases at J, with 8 bases between the two ends. Primers for the PCR totalled 60 Vbeta and 13 Jbeta. Sequencing was performed with immunoSEQ multiplex PCR; in TCRdb, only in-frame clones are kept and a portion is missing. The sample table includes about 110,000 clones. Details on this clone: Antigen unknown.

The chain employs TRBV27 and TRBJ2-3, with D possibly TRBD2 on 7 matching bases. This clonotype was sampled from a man between 40 and 49 years old in good health and CMV-seropositive. The sequencing sample was made of PBMCs. Here the CDR3 reads CASSFGGPDTQYF. CDR3 nucleotides: TGTGCCAGCAGTTTCGGGGGGCCAGATACGCAGTATTTT.